The present TCR beta chain was sequenced within a study of CD8 T cells in Susac syndrome. An amount of RNA that ranged from roughly 0.45 to 1 ug was reverse transcribed with random hexamers. Across 54 Vbeta and 13 Jbeta, immunoSEQ multiplex PCR amplified TCR beta CDR3. TCRdb re-called the immunoSEQ multiplex PCR reads through MiXCR, storing one row per CDR3 protein. This table has 150,000 to 250,000 distinct CDR3 sequences, about 96% appearing once. Trimming shortened V by 4 bases and J by 0 bases, and 7 bases separated the two germline ends. CDR3 length: 13 residues. Germline CDR1 SGHNT, CDR2 YYREEE (reference sequence).

V and J are TRBV5-4 and TRBJ2-5; D not resolved. Sequencing was performed on CD4+ T cells from PBMCs. The clonotype originates from a human donor with multiple sclerosis. The CDR3 DNA reads TGTGCCAGCAGCCTCCCGTACCAAGAGACCCAGTACTTC. This sequence encodes CASSLPYQETQYF.